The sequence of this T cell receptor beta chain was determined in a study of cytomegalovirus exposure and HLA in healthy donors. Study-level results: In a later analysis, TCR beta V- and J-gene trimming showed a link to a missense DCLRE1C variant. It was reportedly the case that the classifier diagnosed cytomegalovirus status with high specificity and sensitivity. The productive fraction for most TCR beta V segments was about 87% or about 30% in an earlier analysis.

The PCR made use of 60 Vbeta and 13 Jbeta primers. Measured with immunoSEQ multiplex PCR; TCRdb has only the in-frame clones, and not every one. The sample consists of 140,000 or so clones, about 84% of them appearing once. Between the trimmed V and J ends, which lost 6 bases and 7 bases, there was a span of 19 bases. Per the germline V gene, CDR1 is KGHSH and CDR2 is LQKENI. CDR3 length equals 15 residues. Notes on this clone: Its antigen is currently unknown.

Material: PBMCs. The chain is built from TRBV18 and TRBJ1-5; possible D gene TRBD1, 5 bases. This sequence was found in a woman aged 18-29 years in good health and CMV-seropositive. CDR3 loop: CASSPPGGKKQPQHF. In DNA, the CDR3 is TGTGCCAGCTCGCCGCCCGGGGGGAAGAAACAGCCCCAGCATTTT.